This TCR beta chain was sequenced for a study of graft-versus-host responses after intestinal transplantation. Study overall: Anti-thymocyte globulin induction was given to all recipients, followed by tacrolimus and steroids for roughly three years. Whole-study results and caveats: GvH clones turned up in recipient marrow; some had shown up first in ileum or blood. Early declines in HvG clones that occurred post-transplant were associated with peak circulating GvH clone levels.

With regard to this clone: Its matching antigen is unknown.

Clones were sequenced by immunoSEQ multiplex PCR, and TCRdb holds only the in-frame ones, with some missing. The sample holds just under 30,000 clones, about three quarters seen once. Lymphocytes (intraepithelial and lamina propria) were released by processing the graft tissue. This sample comprised ileum tissue, obtained 98 days after intestinal transplantation. This TCR was recovered from a human patient who received an intestinal transplant, so some T cells may come from the graft donor.

DNA for the CDR3: TGTGCCAGTAGGGACAGGGGGGAAACCGGGGAGCTGTTTTTT. The encoded protein is CASRDRGETGELFF. This chain links TRBV5-4 with TRBJ2-2; TRBD1 matches 11 bases. Germline V gene data show CDR1 as SGHNT and CDR2 as YYREEE (reference sequence). After removal of 8 bases from V and 5 bases from J, the junction contained 5 bases not matched to a gene. The CDR3 is 14 residues long. The entire variable domain, with the rest obtained from reference TRBV5-4 and TRBJ2-2, is as follows: ETGVTQSPTHLIKTRGQQVTLRCSSQSGHNTVSWYQQALGQGPQFIFQYYREEENGRGNFPPRFSGLQFPNYSSELNVNALELDDSALYLCASRDRGETGELFFGEGSRLTVL.